One sample yielded the 17 T cell receptor beta chains listed below, sequenced in a study of cytomegalovirus exposure and HLA in healthy donors (dated by TCRdb to about 2017). The library was built by means of the immunoSEQ multiplex PCR assay. This immuneACCESS table, as held by TCRdb, lists in-frame sequences with V and J called but not all clones. Of the missing ones, under half trace to an unresolved V gene in checked studies; the others have no known cause. A total of 100,000 to 150,000 clones appear in this sample, approximately 91% of them only once. The biggest ten clones account for roughly 2% of the sample. The sample consisted of PBMCs. These receptors all stem from a woman between 18 and 29 years old in good health and CMV-seronegative.

The chain has TRBV7-8 and TRBJ2-3; the D is unclear. This CDR3 is built from 14 residues. Trimming left V 5 bases short and J 2 bases short, with 11 bases between. Germline V gene lookup returns CDR1 SGHVS and CDR2 FQNEAQ. The CDR3 DNA reads as TGTGCCAGCAGCCCTTCACAGAACACAGATACGCAGTATTTT. The encoded protein is CASSPSQNTDTQYF.

The chain is built from TRBV7-9 and TRBJ2-2, with TRBD1 identical over 8 bases. V lost 5 bases, J lost 2 bases, and 7 bases stayed unmatched. The CDR3 length is 16 residues. The germline V gene has CDR1 SEHNR and CDR2 FQNEAQ (reference sequence). CDR3 coding DNA: TGTGCCAGCAGCCCCAGGGGGCTGGTTAACACCGGGGAGCTGTTTTTT. Its translation is CASSPRGLVNTGELFF.

The chain recombines TRBV18 with TRBJ1-2, with D perhaps matching TRBD1 (5 bases). The CDR3 is 15 amino acids. Trimming removed 4 bases at V and 1 base at J, with 13 bases between. Germline V gives CDR1 KGHSH, CDR2 LQKENI. The DNA for the CDR3 is TGTGCCAGCTCACGTAGGGGTGACAGTAACTATGGCTACACCTTC. Protein: CASSRRGDSNYGYTF. The variable domain in full, with the rest retrieved from reference TRBV18 and TRBJ1-2, is NAGVMQNPRHLVRRRGQEARLRCSPMKGHSHVYWYRQLPEEGLKFMVYLQKENIIDESGMPKERFSAEFPKEGPSILRIQQVVRGDSAAYFCASSRRGDSNYGYTFGSGTRLTVV.

The chain combines TRBV28 with TRBJ2-5; a weak D match, TRBD1 (5 bases). Germline loops: CDR1 MDHEN, CDR2 SYDVKM. CDR3 length equals 15 residues. Trimming shortened V by 3 bases and J by 7 bases, and 18 bases separated the two germline ends. The CDR3 region is CASSFRTSYRVTQYF. CDR3 DNA sequence: TGTGCCAGCAGTTTTAGGACAAGTTACCGCGTGACCCAGTACTTC. The full variable domain, completed using reference TRBV28 and TRBJ2-5, is DVKVTQSSRYLVKRTGEKVFLECVQDMDHENMFWYRQDPGLGLRLIYFSYDVKMKEKGDIPEGYSVSREKKERFSLILESASTNQTSMYLCASSFRTSYRVTQYFGPGTRLLVL.

The chain is built from TRBV5-4 and TRBJ2-3; TRBD1 might be the D (6 bases). The germline V and J ends were trimmed by 3 bases and 8 bases, with 19 bases remaining between them. This CDR3 is built from 15 residues. The germline V gene encodes CDR1 SGHNT and CDR2 YYREEE (reference sequence). The CDR3 here is CASSSITGSRGTQYF. The CDR3 nucleotides read TGTGCCAGCAGCTCGATAACTGGGAGCAGGGGTACGCAGTATTTT.

As DNA, the CDR3 is TGTGCCATCAGAGAGGACAGGGGCGATGAAGCTTTCTTT. The encoded protein is CAIREDRGDEAFF. The J gene is TRBJ1-1, the V gene TRBV10-3; the match to TRBD1 covers 9 bases. V dropped 6 bases and J dropped 7; count of bases not matched to a gene: 6. The CDR3 totals 13 residues. Germline V gives CDR1 ENHRY, CDR2 SYGVKD.

This chain links TRBV4-1 with TRBJ2-7; perhaps TRBD2 as D (5 bases). Trimming pared 0 bases from V and 7 bases from J, leaving 10 bases between. The CDR3 consists of 13 residues. Germline CDR1 and CDR2: MGHRA and YSYEKL. The CDR3 DNA reads TGCGCCAGCAGCCAAGAACGCGGGTGGGAGCAGTACTTC. It specifies CASSQERGWEQYF.

The chain couples TRBV7-2 to TRBJ2-3, with TRBD2 matching 12 bases. Germline V gives CDR1 SGHTA, CDR2 FQGNSA. The V segment lost 4 bases and the J segment 6 bases; nucleotides outside the gene matches: 5. The CDR3 runs to 15 residues. CDR3 nucleotides: TGTGCCAGCAGCTCCCTAGCGGGGGGGAGGGATACGCAGTATTTT. This translates into CASSSLAGGRDTQYF.

The CDR3 coding sequence is TGTGCCAGCAGCTCAAGTCAGACAGGACGTACTGAGCAGTTCTTC. As protein: CASSSSQTGRTEQFF. This chain connects TRBV27 to TRBJ2-1; possibly TRBD1 for D (6 bases). In germline, CDR1 is MNHEY, CDR2 SMNVEV (reference sequence). V was cut by 6 bases and J by 9 bases, with 21 bases left in between. The CDR3 consists of 15 residues.

The chain links TRBV9 to TRBJ2-1; 10 bases are a match to TRBD2. The J segment lost 0 bases and the V segment lost 0 bases, leaving 0 bases of the junction unmatched. Germline V CDR1 and CDR2: SGDLS, YYNGEE. The CDR3 is made up of 16 amino acids. The CDR3 sequence is CASSVVAGGSYNEQFF. DNA for the CDR3: TGTGCCAGCAGCGTAGTAGCGGGGGGCTCCTACAATGAGCAGTTCTTC.

The CDR3 is CASVGGVGGYTF. CDR3 coding DNA: TGTGCCAGTGTGGGGGGAGTAGGCGGCTACACCTTC. V and J are TRBV5-8 and TRBJ1-2; weak D call: TRBD1 (5 bases). CDR3 size: 12 residues. Germline V gene data show CDR1 as SGHTS and CDR2 as YDEGEE. With 8 bases removed from V and 8 bases from J, the gap between germline ends came to 16 bases.

V gene TRBV2 combines with J gene TRBJ2-3; 14 nucleotides agree with TRBD2. With V trimmed by 2 bases and J by 4 bases, 5 bases remained unmatched. This CDR3 has 17 residues. Germline V CDR1 and CDR2: SNHLY, FYNNEI. CDR3 in DNA: TGTGCCAGCAGTGAATTACGACTAGCGGGAGGGGCAGATACGCAGTATTTT. This gives the protein CASSELRLAGGADTQYF.

The chain is built from TRBV5-4 and TRBJ2-2; D unresolved. This CDR3 comprises 15 residues. Trimming took off 1 base at V and 5 bases at J, with 12 bases between the two ends. Germline V gene sequence: CDR1 SGHNT, CDR2 YYREEE (reference sequence). The CDR3 here is CASSLLAAQTGELFF. DNA for the CDR3: TGTGCCAGCAGCTTGCTGGCGGCGCAAACCGGGGAGCTGTTTTTT. The full variable domain, with the rest looked up from reference TRBV5-4 and TRBJ2-2, is ETGVTQSPTHLIKTRGQQVTLRCSSQSGHNTVSWYQQALGQGPQFIFQYYREEENGRGNFPPRFSGLQFPNYSSELNVNALELDDSALYLCASSLLAAQTGELFFGEGSRLTVL.

This chain links TRBV28 with TRBJ2-7; 8 nucleotides align to TRBD2. This CDR3 region has 14 residues. Germline CDR1 and CDR2: MDHEN and SYDVKM. After removal of 4 bases from V and 5 bases from J, the junction contained 7 bases not matched to a gene. DNA of the CDR3: TGTGCCAGCAGTTCCCCTCCGGGGGGGGACGAGCAGTACTTC. Protein sequence: CASSSPPGGDEQYF.

The sample holds one count of this clone. The chain joins TRBV7-6 to TRBJ2-1; 7 bases line up with TRBD2. Unmatched junction bases numbered 7, after V lost 3 bases and J lost 2 bases. Germline loops: CDR1 SGHVS, CDR2 FNYEAQ. The CDR3 length is 16 residues. The CDR3 reads CASSFQAGAAYNEQFF. DNA for the CDR3: TGTGCCAGCAGCTTCCAGGCGGGAGCGGCCTACAATGAGCAGTTCTTC.

The chain has TRBV11-3 and TRBJ2-1, with TRBD2 matching 15 bases. CDR1 and CDR2 (germline): SGHNT, YENEEA. Germline trimming cut 1 base from V and 9 bases from J; bases unmatched to any gene: 1. This CDR3 is 15 amino acids long. The CDR3 region is CASSLGGLAGGEQFF. CDR3 in DNA: TGTGCCAGCAGCTTAGGGGGACTAGCGGGAGGTGAGCAGTTCTTC.

The chain combines TRBV9 with TRBJ1-4, with D possibly TRBD1 on 6 matching bases. Germline CDR1 reads SGDLS; CDR2 reads YYNGEE. Trimming shortened V by 4 bases and J by 5 bases, and 12 bases separated the two germline ends. The CDR3 is 14 amino acids. CDR3 bases: TGTGCCAGCAGCACCGGGACAAAGAATGAAAAACTGTTTTTT. Encoded protein: CASSTGTKNEKLFF.